The 21 T cell receptor beta chains reported below all come from one sample, sequenced in a study of patients and donors after allogeneic stem cell transplantation. MiXCR, applied by TCRdb to the RT-PCR reads, yields one record per CDR3 protein. The table has fewer than 500,000 distinct CDR3 sequences, around 15% seen once. Sample: blood, either unsorted or a sorted T cell fraction (not recorded which). These receptor sequences come from a human donor who was either an allogeneic HSCT recipient or a stem cell or donor lymphocyte infusion donor (not recorded which). It is not recorded whose cells these are; they may come from a transplant donor.

This clonotype was picked up many times. This chain links TRBV7-2 with TRBJ2-1; D is unclear. Trimming removed 2 bases from V and 8 bases from J, with 10 bases in between. Germline CDR1 SGHTA, CDR2 FQGNSA. This CDR3 is 13 amino acids long. CDR3 in amino acids: CASSLYPRDEQFF. The CDR3 DNA is TGTGCCAGCAGCTTATATCCAAGGGATGAGCAGTTCTTC.

This clonotype was detected a few times. This chain links TRBV3-1 with TRBJ1-6; 7 nucleotides match TRBD1. Germline V lookup: CDR1 LGHDT, CDR2 YNNKEL (reference sequence). The CDR3 is 15 amino acids. V gave up 0 bases and J gave up 7 bases; unmatched junction bases: 3. In nucleotides, the CDR3 is TGTGCCAGCAGCCAAGAGTTACAGGGGAATTCACCCCTCCACTTT. Translated: CASSQELQGNSPLHF.

This clonotype showed up just a few times. The rearrangement links TRBV7-9 to TRBJ2-2, with D possibly matching TRBD2 (6 bases). Germline lookup yields CDR1 SEHNR and CDR2 FQNEAQ (reference sequence). The length of the CDR3 is 16 residues. Trimming removed 3 bases at V and 5 bases at J, with 16 bases between. The CDR3: CASSLGSGTVTGELFF. In DNA, the CDR3 is TGTGCCAGCAGCTTGGGCTCCGGGACTGTAACCGGGGAGCTGTTTTTT.

The chain carries TRBV20-1 and TRBJ2-1; TRBD2 is a possible D gene (5 bases). V was shortened by 6 bases and J by 0 bases, with 15 bases between the two germline ends. Germline lookup yields CDR1 DFQATT and CDR2 SNEGSKA (reference sequence). This CDR3 region has 15 residues. The chain's CDR3 is CSAPGPGSSYNEQFF. The CDR3 bases are TGCAGTGCCCCAGGACCGGGAAGCTCCTACAATGAGCAGTTCTTC.

This chain joins TRBV24-1 and TRBJ2-2; 9 bases map to TRBD1. The junction had 2 bases not matched to a gene; V was cut back by 4 bases and J by 0 bases. CDR1 is KGHDR and CDR2 is SFDVKD in the germline V gene. The CDR3 totals 16 residues. CDR3 sequence (DNA): TGTGCCACCAGTGAAGGGACAGGGTCGAACACCGGGGAGCTGTTTTTT. Its translation is CATSEGTGSNTGELFF.

This clonotype was recorded a few times. The gene calls are TRBV7-2 and TRBJ2-3; the D is unclear. Germline assignment: CDR1 SGHTA and CDR2 FQGNSA. V was pared by 6 bases and J by 0 bases, with 13 bases between. The CDR3 length is 15 residues. The CDR3 nucleotides read TGTGCCAGCAGACTGACCCTACTAAGCACAGATACGCAGTATTTT. It encodes CASRLTLLSTDTQYF.

This clonotype was detected ten times or more. The V call is TRBV20-1, the J call TRBJ2-1; 9 bases are shared with TRBD2. This CDR3 is 14 amino acids long. The trim removed 6 bases at V and 7 bases at J, leaving 10 bases unmatched. Germline V gives CDR1 DFQATT, CDR2 SNEGSKA (reference sequence). CDR3 residues: CSARRGGEVNEQFF. The DNA for the CDR3 is TGCAGTGCGAGACGCGGGGGGGAAGTGAATGAGCAGTTCTTC.

This clonotype was detected only a few times. V gene TRBV4-2 combines with J gene TRBJ1-3, with D possibly being TRBD1 (6 bases). Trimming stripped 4 bases from V and 4 bases from J, with 14 bases between. The length of the CDR3 is 15 residues. Germline assignment: CDR1 LGHNA and CDR2 YNFKEQ. DNA of the CDR3: TGTGCCAGCAGCCGGAAACAGGGTGAAGGAAACACCATATATTTT. Translation: CASSRKQGEGNTIYF.

This clonotype was counted only a few times. The chain recombines TRBV5-4 with TRBJ1-1; weak D call: TRBD1 (5 bases). The ends were cut back, 0 bases at V and 1 base at J, with 13 bases in the middle. Per germline, CDR1 SGHNT and CDR2 YYREEE (reference sequence). The CDR3 extends over 16 amino acids. CDR3 DNA sequence: TGTGCCAGCAGCTTGGGGGGGGGACCACGGAACACTGAAGCTTTCTTT. Residues: CASSLGGGPRNTEAFF.

This clonotype came up once. This chain connects TRBV9 to TRBJ2-6; D perhaps matches TRBD1 (6 bases). CDR1 and CDR2 from the germline V gene are SGDLS and YYNGEE. CDR3 length: 18 amino acids. V was pared by 4 bases and J by 0 bases, with 17 bases between. CDR3 loop: CASSSRGHRPSGANVLTF. The CDR3, as DNA: TGTGCCAGCAGCTCTCGGGGACACCGCCCCTCTGGGGCCAACGTCCTGACTTTC.

To note about this clonotype: The junction differs from germline at one of its ends, possibly a read error. CDR3 sequence reads: CASSQPVSGATDAFF. The CDR3 DNA reads as TGCGCCAGCAGCCAGCCCGTGAGCGGGGCCACTGATGCTTTCTTT. The rearrangement joins TRBV4-1 to TRBJ1-1; tentative D call: TRBD1 (5 bases). This CDR3 spans 15 amino acids. Germline-derived CDR1 and CDR2 are MGHRA and YSYEKL.

This clonotype was seen only a few times. V usage is TRBV14 and J usage is TRBJ2-2; D is ambiguous. V was trimmed by 1 base and J by 4 bases, leaving 7 bases between them. Germline V gene data show CDR1 as SGHDN and CDR2 as FVKESK. The CDR3 contains 14 residues. The CDR3: CASSQGRFTGELFF. The DNA of the CDR3 is TGTGCCAGCAGCCAAGGACGGTTCACCGGGGAGCTGTTTTTT.

This clonotype was detected only a few times. The rearrangement uses TRBV11-1 and TRBJ2-1; D call uncertain. V was shortened by 1 base and J by 0 bases, with 25 bases between the two germline ends. CDR1 SGHAT and CDR2 FQDESV come from the germline V gene (reference sequence). This CDR3 contains 21 residues. This CDR3 is CASSLGPFGADSSGSYNEQFF. In nucleotides, the CDR3 is TGTGCCAGCAGCTTAGGACCGTTTGGAGCCGATAGCTCAGGCTCCTACAATGAGCAGTTCTTC.

V gene TRBV7-2 combines with J gene TRBJ2-1, with 11 bases that match TRBD2. V gave up 5 bases and J gave up 6 bases; unmatched junction bases: 6. The CDR3 totals 15 residues. Germline CDR1 reads SGHTA; CDR2 reads FQGNSA. CDR3 loop: CASSLTGTSGNEQFF. CDR3 coding DNA: TGTGCCAGCAGCCTGACCGGGACTAGCGGCAATGAGCAGTTCTTC.

This clonotype was seen at least ten times. The chain combines TRBV12-3 or TRBV12-4 with TRBJ2-3; TRBD2 aligns across 12 bases. CDR3 length: 14 residues. With 6 bases clipped from V and 6 bases from J, the junction kept 4 bases outside the gene matches. The CDR3: CASRTGTSGDTQYF. The CDR3 region has the DNA TGTGCCAGCAGGACCGGGACTAGCGGGGATACGCAGTATTTT.

This clonotype appeared a few times. This chain joins TRBV12-5 and TRBJ2-3; no firm D call. This CDR3 contains 12 residues. Germline V gene data show CDR1 as LGHNT and CDR2 as FRNRAP. The ends were cut back, 5 bases at V and 6 bases at J, with 9 bases in the middle. CDR3 sequence reads: CASGNIWDTQYF. The CDR3 DNA reads as TGTGCTAGTGGTAACATCTGGGATACGCAGTATTTT.

The chain couples TRBV5-1 to TRBJ2-3; D perhaps matches TRBD2 (6 bases). This CDR3 contains 15 residues. Trimming took 7 bases from V and 1 from J, leaving 16 bases between them. The germline V gene has CDR1 SGHRS and CDR2 YFSETQ. The DNA for the CDR3 is TGCGCCAGCTCCCTGGAGGGCGGACGCACAGATACGCAGTATTTT. The encoded protein is CASSLEGGRTDTQYF. The variable domain in full, with the rest retrieved from reference TRBV5-1 and TRBJ2-3, is KAGVTQTPRYLIKTRGQQVTLSCSPISGHRSVSWYQQTPGQGLQFLFEYFSETQRNKGNFPGRFSGRQFSNSRSEMNVSTLELGDSALYLCASSLEGGRTDTQYFGPGTRLTVL.

This clonotype was seen a handful of times. CDR3 residues: CASSLARRQMETQYF. In DNA, the CDR3 is TGTGCCAGCAGCCTAGCGAGGCGGCAGATGGAGACCCAGTACTTC. V usage is TRBV11-2 and J usage is TRBJ2-5, with D possibly TRBD2 on 6 matching bases. V gave up 5 bases and J gave up 5 bases, with 18 bases separating them. In germline, CDR1 is SGHAT, CDR2 FQNNGV. CDR3 length: 15 residues.

In this sample, this clonotype turned up a few times. The V gene is TRBV11-2, the J gene TRBJ2-5; 13 bases map to TRBD2. CDR1 SGHAT and CDR2 FQNNGV come from the germline V gene. CDR3 size: 18 residues. The J segment lost 1 base and the V segment lost 2 bases, leaving 7 bases of the junction unmatched. This chain's CDR3 is CASSLLGLAGLIQETQYF. The CDR3 bases are TGTGCCAGCAGCTTATTGGGACTAGCGGGGCTTATCCAAGAGACCCAGTACTTC.

This chain's CDR3 is CASSLAGAESYEQYF. The CDR3 nucleotides read TGTGCCAGCAGTTTAGCGGGAGCTGAATCCTACGAGCAGTACTTC. J is TRBJ2-7 and V is TRBV27; 7 nucleotides agree with TRBD2. In germline, CDR1 is MNHEY, CDR2 SMNVEV (reference sequence). The ends lost 2 bases at V and 1 base at J; junction bases unmatched: 5. This CDR3 comprises 15 residues.

At least ten counts were recorded for this clonotype. V and J are TRBV9 and TRBJ2-3; D tentatively reads TRBD1 or TRBD2 (6 bases each). The V end lost 0 bases, the J end lost 0 bases, and 8 bases lay between the germline ends. There are 15 residues in the CDR3. Germline loops: CDR1 SGDLS, CDR2 YYNGEE. In nucleotides, the CDR3 is TGTGCCAGCAGCGTAGGGGGGGCTAGCACAGATACGCAGTATTTT. This encodes CASSVGGASTDTQYF.